This record covers a single T cell receptor (beta chain). The V gene's germline CDR1 is MNHEY and CDR2 SVGAGI. This CDR3 is built from 13 residues. V was clipped by 6 bases and J by 7 bases, with 10 bases between them. The sample belongs to a study of T cell responses to AZD1222 COVID-19 vaccine. TCRdb's copy holds only in-frame clones and misses some; the assay was immunoSEQ multiplex PCR. Of about 120,000 clones in the sample, about 90% were seen once. The clonotype comes from an adult in good health. The sample in question was peripheral blood, obtained on day 0 of MenACWY control vaccination. This sequence joins TRBV6-5 and TRBJ1-6; D not resolved. CDR3 sequence: CASSRTRNSPLHF. CDR3 nucleotides: TGTGCCAGCAGCCGGACCAGAAATTCACCCCTCCACTTT.